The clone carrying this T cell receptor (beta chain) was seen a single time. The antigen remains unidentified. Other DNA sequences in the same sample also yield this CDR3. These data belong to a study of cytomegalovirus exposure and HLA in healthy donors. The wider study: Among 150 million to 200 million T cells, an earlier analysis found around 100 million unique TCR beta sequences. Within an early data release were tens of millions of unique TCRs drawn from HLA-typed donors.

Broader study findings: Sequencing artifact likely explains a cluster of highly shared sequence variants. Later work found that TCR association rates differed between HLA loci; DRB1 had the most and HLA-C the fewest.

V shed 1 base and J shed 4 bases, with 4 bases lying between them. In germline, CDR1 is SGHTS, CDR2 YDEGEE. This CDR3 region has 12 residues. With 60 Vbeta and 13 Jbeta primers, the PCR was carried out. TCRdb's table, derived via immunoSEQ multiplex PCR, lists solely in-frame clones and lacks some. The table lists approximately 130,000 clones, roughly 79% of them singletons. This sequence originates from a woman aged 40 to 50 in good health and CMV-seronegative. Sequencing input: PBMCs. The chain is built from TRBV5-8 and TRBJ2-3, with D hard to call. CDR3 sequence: CASSLRADTQYF. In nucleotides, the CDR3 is TGTGCCAGCAGCTTGCGGGCAGATACGCAGTATTTT.